This T cell receptor beta chain stems from a study of cytomegalovirus exposure and HLA in healthy donors. Study at large: Out of a few hundred genotyped donors, about 80% belonged to the Caucasian-associated ancestry cluster.

The germline V gene encodes CDR1 MNHEY and CDR2 SVGAGI. J was trimmed by 2 bases and V by 8 bases; bases with no gene match: 8. The CDR3 loop spans 14 amino acids. Study outcomes and limitations: The authors later found most CMV-associated TCR beta chains appeared HLA-restricted. Specificity for CMV antigens was confirmed in vitro for a few of the CMV-associated chains. The study labeled 180 or so TCR beta chains cytomegalovirus-associated.

Comments on this clone: Its antigen remains unknown.

The PCR was carried out with 60 Vbeta primers and 13 Jbeta primers. Clones were sequenced by immunoSEQ multiplex PCR, and TCRdb holds only the in-frame ones, with some missing. The sample carries approximately 100,000 clones, around 9.6% recorded once. The receptor's source is a man aged 45-65 years in good health and CMV-seropositive. Sequences were obtained from PBMCs. V gene TRBV6-5 combines with J gene TRBJ2-7; 8 positions agree with TRBD1. DNA of the CDR3: TGTGCCAGCGGCCGGGACAGGCAGACCTACGAGCAGTACTTC. It translates to CASGRDRQTYEQYF.